Listed below are T cell receptor beta chains from one sample, sequenced in a study of T cell changes during pregnancy in multiple sclerosis. TCRdb keeps only in-frame clones here, not all; method: immunoSEQ multiplex PCR. The table has some 81,000 clones, roughly 91% seen once; the top ten hold 2% to 3%. The sequencing here drew on peripheral blood, taken after pregnancy. Every receptor here comes from a female donor in good health, enrolled as a control in a pregnancy study. Both conserved end residues are part of each CDR3. D genes are given only for firm matches. Expanded clones are given a class, and other clones once, few, many or no size at all.

TRBD2,.,TRBV4-2,TRBJ2-1,CASSPRGGGGYNEQFF,TGTGCCAGCAGCCCCCGAGGCGGGGGGGGTTACAATGAGCAGTTCTTC
TRBD2,.,TRBV19,TRBJ2-3,CASSMERGTMRARHTQYF,TGTGCCAGTAGTATGGAAAGAGGGACTATGCGAGCGAGACATACGCAGTATTTT
.,once,TRBV30,TRBJ1-1,CAWSDRSEAFF,TGTGCCTGGAGTGATAGATCTGAAGCTTTCTTT
.,.,TRBV29-1,TRBJ1-1,CSVQDRIEAFF,TGCAGCGTTCAAGACAGGATTGAAGCTTTCTTT
TRBD1,.,TRBV28,TRBJ1-3,CASRQGGNTIYF,TGTGCCAGTAGACAGGGTGGAAACACCATATATTTT
.,.,TRBV21-1,TRBJ1-1,CASSSRDRGLAFF,TGTGCCAGCAGCTCCCGGGACAGGGGATTAGCTTTCTTT
TRBD2,.,TRBV6-5,TRBJ2-1,CASSSSGAYNEQFF,TGTGCCAGCAGTTCTAGCGGGGCCTACAATGAGCAGTTCTTC
TRBD2,.,TRBV6-6,TRBJ2-7,CASRTSGGGYEQYF,TGTGCCAGCAGGACTAGCGGGGGGGGCTACGAGCAGTACTTC
.,.,TRBV9,TRBJ2-5,CASSAAQGIEETQYF,TGTGCCAGCAGCGCGGCCCAGGGTATTGAAGAGACCCAGTACTTC
TRBD2,.,TRBV4-2,TRBJ2-2,CASSQRREAQNTGELFF,TGTGCCAGCAGCCAACGTCGGGAGGCACAGAACACCGGGGAGCTGTTTTTT
.,.,TRBV13,TRBJ2-1,CASSLGTSSYNEQFF,TGTGCCAGCAGCTTAGGGACTAGTTCCTACAATGAGCAGTTCTTC
.,.,TRBV30,TRBJ1-1,CASTGPTGAFF,TGTGCCTCAACAGGTCCGACAGGAGCTTTCTTT
TRBD1,.,TRBV7-2,TRBJ1-2,CASRLVGQGAGYGYTF,TGTGCCAGCCGCCTGGTCGGACAGGGGGCCGGGTATGGCTACACCTTC
TRBD1,once,TRBV7-8,TRBJ1-5,CASSARQGDNQPQHF,TGTGCCAGCAGCGCAAGACAGGGCGACAATCAGCCCCAGCATTTT
TRBD2,.,TRBV7-2,TRBJ2-1,CASSNDGRPRYNEQFF,TGTGCCAGCAGCAATGACGGGAGGCCAAGATACAATGAGCAGTTCTTC
.,.,TRBV11-2,TRBJ2-7,CASSSTLLGSYEQYF,TGTGCCAGCAGCTCTACCCTCCTAGGTTCCTACGAGCAGTACTTC
TRBD2,.,TRBV7-2,TRBJ2-2,CASSFRASGNTGELFF,TGTGCCAGCAGCTTCAGGGCTAGCGGGAACACCGGGGAGCTGTTTTTT
.,.,TRBV6-5,TRBJ1-5,CASSIERGGQPQHF,TGTGCCAGCAGTATTGAACGGGGTGGCCAGCCCCAGCATTTT
.,.,TRBV18,TRBJ1-4,CASTDLGEKLFF,TGTGCCAGCACCGACTTGGGTGAAAAACTGTTTTTT
.,.,TRBV28,TRBJ2-1,CASSLLDLLPNEQFF,TGTGCCAGCAGTTTGTTGGACTTACTGCCCAATGAGCAGTTCTTC
.,.,TRBV19,TRBJ1-1,CASKTLRVNTEAFF,TGTGCCAGCAAAACGCTCAGGGTGAACACTGAAGCTTTCTTT
.,.,TRBV5-4,TRBJ2-2,CASSPLTGRNTGELFF,TGTGCCAGCAGCCCCCTGACGGGGAGAAACACCGGGGAGCTGTTTTTT
.,many,TRBV25-1,TRBJ1-6,CASSGRRHSPLHF,TGTGCCAGCAGTGGGAGGCGGCATTCACCCCTCCACTTT
.,.,TRBV5-1,TRBJ2-7,CASSTESREQYF,TGCGCCAGCAGCACGGAGTCTCGGGAGCAGTACTTC
TRBD2,.,TRBV10-3,TRBJ2-1,CATRRGENNEQFF,TGTGCCACCCGGCGGGGGGAAAACAATGAGCAGTTCTTC
.,.,TRBV28,TRBJ1-1,CASSLSRGSLSETFF,TGTGCCAGCAGTTTATCACGAGGGTCTTTATCTGAGACTTTCTTT
.,.,TRBV9,TRBJ1-3,CASTGAGNTIYF,TGTGCCAGCACAGGGGCTGGAAACACCATATATTTT
TRBD2,.,TRBV27,TRBJ2-5,CASRLAGGETQYF,TGTGCCAGCAGGCTAGCGGGGGGAGAGACCCAGTACTTC
.,.,TRBV5-6,TRBJ2-5,CASSFSLRGAGPQETQYF,TGTGCCAGCAGCTTTTCGCTTCGGGGGGCAGGGCCCCAAGAGACCCAGTACTTC
.,.,TRBV4-1,TRBJ1-5,CASSQDGRLDQPQHF,TGCGCCAGCAGCCAAGATGGTAGACTGGATCAGCCCCAGCATTTT
TRBD1,.,TRBV19,TRBJ1-2,CASTDTGVHGYTF,TGTGCCAGCACCGACACAGGGGTCCATGGCTACACCTTC
.,.,TRBV5-8,TRBJ1-3,CASSLRFSGNTIYF,TGTGCCAGCAGCTTGCGGTTCTCTGGAAACACCATATATTTT
.,.,TRBV18,TRBJ2-5,CASSPLAEETQYF,TGTGCCAGCTCACCTTTGGCAGAAGAGACCCAGTACTTC
TRBD1,.,TRBV5-1,TRBJ1-3,CASSFGGPRDRGSGNTIYF,TGCGCCAGCAGCTTTGGTGGACCACGGGACAGGGGATCTGGAAACACCATATATTTT
.,.,TRBV11-2,TRBJ1-5,CASSFEAYQPQHF,TGTGCCAGCAGCTTTGAGGCGTATCAGCCCCAGCATTTT
.,.,TRBV20-1,TRBJ1-1,CSARRDTEAFF,TGCAGTGCTAGACGGGACACTGAAGCTTTCTTT
TRBD1,.,TRBV9,TRBJ1-1,CASSGLIGQGAFF,TGTGCCAGCAGCGGTCTCATTGGACAGGGAGCTTTCTTT
.,.,TRBV19,TRBJ1-4,CASSPRRGAGEKLFF,TGTGCCAGTAGTCCCCGTCGGGGGGCGGGAGAAAAACTGTTTTTT
TRBD1,.,TRBV7-7,TRBJ2-7,CASSEGQGLNEQYF,TGTGCTAGCAGCGAGGGACAGGGGCTTAACGAGCAGTACTTC
TRBD2,.,TRBV7-2,TRBJ2-5,CASSLFRAGASQETQYF,TGTGCCAGCAGCTTATTTCGCGCGGGAGCGAGCCAAGAGACCCAGTACTTC